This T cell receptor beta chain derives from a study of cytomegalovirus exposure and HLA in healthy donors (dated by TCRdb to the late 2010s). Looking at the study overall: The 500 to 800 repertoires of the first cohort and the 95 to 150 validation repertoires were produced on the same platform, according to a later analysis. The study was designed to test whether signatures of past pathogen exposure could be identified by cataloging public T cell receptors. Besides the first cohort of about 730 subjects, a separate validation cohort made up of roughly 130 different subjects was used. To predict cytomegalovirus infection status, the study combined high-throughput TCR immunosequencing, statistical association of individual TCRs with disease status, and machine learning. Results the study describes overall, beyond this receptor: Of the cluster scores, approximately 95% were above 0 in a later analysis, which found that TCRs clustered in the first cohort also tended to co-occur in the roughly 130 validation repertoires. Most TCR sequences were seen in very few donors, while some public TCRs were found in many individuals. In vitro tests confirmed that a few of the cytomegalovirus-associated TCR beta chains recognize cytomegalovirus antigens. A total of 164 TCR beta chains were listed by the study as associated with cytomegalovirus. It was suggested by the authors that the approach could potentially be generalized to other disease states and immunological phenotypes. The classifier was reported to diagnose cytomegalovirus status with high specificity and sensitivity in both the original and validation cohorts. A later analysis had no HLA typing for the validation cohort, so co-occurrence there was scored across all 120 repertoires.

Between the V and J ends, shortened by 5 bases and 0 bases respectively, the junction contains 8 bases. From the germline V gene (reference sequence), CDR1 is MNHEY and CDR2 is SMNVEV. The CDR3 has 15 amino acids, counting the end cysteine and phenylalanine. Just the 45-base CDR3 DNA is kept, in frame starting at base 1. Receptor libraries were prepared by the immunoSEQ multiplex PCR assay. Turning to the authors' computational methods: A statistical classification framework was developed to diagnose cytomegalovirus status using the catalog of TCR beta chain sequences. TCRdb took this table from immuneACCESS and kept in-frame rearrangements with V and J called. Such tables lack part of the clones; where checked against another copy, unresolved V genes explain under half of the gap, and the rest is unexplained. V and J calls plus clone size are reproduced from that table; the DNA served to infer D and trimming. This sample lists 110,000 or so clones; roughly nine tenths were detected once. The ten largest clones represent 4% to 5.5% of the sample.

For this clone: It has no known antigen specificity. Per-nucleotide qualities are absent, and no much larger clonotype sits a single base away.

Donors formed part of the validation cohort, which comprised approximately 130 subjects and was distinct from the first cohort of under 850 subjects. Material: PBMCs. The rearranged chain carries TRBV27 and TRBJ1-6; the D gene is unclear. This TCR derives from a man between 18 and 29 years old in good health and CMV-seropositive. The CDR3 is CASSTSSSYNSPLHF. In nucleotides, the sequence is TGTGCCAGCAGTACGAGTAGCTCCTATAATTCACCCCTCCACTTT.